This T cell receptor beta chain was sequenced in a study of blood T cells in healthy people across ages (dated by TCRdb to the mid-2010s). Turning to the overall study: In model experiments, template switching captured roughly one uniquely barcoded TCR beta cDNA molecule for every two T cells. To avoid experimental bias, donors of different ages were spread randomly across the sequencing lanes. The donors were divided into four age groups: young (average around 15 years), middle-aged (almost 40), aged (roughly 66) and long-lived (about 84). For two donors (one aged 18 to 30 and one aged 80 or older), the study analyzed two additional independent replicas of 1 million unique cDNA reads from the same blood draw. To track age-related changes in TCR beta repertoire diversity, the study relied on deep sequencing normalized with unique cDNA molecular identifiers.

The CDR3 starts with the cysteine, ends with the phenylalanine, and has 12 residues. Only the CDR3 region is kept as DNA, spanning 36 bases read in frame from base 1. Relative to germline, V is 8 bases shorter and J is 7 bases shorter, with 12 bases between their ends. The germline V gene encodes CDR1 ENHRY and CDR2 SYGVKD. Overall study outcomes, separate from this receptor: Observed TCR beta diversity per million T cells fell roughly linearly with age, and a significant reduction was already apparent by age roughly 41. Bulk unsorted PBMC profiling prevented conclusive comparison of naive and antigen-experienced compartments. Estimates of total diversity based on one million sequenced T cells were considered lower bounds and underestimates. The percentage of naive T cells measured by flow cytometry correlated strongly with observed TCR beta diversity. Because donor CMV infection status was unknown, age-related changes in expanded clonotypes were potentially confounded. The long-lived group showed more naive CD4+ T cells, fewer expanded clones and increased TCR diversity than the aged group, suggesting age selection.

Library method: 5' RACE. The sequencer was an Illumina HiSeq 2500. The second PCR ran for roughly 6 to 11 cycles and used a J-beta primer mix along with a sample-barcoded 5' primer. A template-switch 5' adaptor carrying 12 random nucleotides introduced a unique molecular identifier onto each TCR beta cDNA molecule. Each sample yielded at least 3 million CDR3-containing paired-end reads. First-strand cDNA synthesis was performed from all RNA using the Mint cDNA synthesis kit, with priming by a TRBC-specific oligonucleotide. Following uracil-DNA glycosylase treatment, a first 18-cycle PCR with universal primers M1SS and BC2_uni_R was performed on all cDNA. As for the original processing: Each sample was normalized by randomly selecting 1 million high-quality reads, each carrying a distinct molecular identifier. Instead of being binned into consensus sequences, reads with shared molecular identifiers were discarded. MiTCR, set to a Q25 quality threshold and the strictest error-elimination algorithm, was used for CDR3 identification, clonotype clustering and error correction. A nonparametric unseen species model using Euler transformation provided a lower-bound estimate of total TCR beta diversity. In-frame beta chains were kept once TCRdb had trimmed the public reads at Q25 with fastp and called clones with MiXCR. Rows are unified per CDR3 protein, each entry keeping the most common DNA and genes. Clone size and V and J calls follow TCRdb, not the original study. The sample table contains around 1,100,000 distinct CDR3 sequences; only one count was recorded for around two fifths of them. The top ten clones comprise roughly 14% of the sample.

Systemically healthy Caucasian individuals from Russia, some 38 in total and aged roughly 6 to 90 years, were included as donors. Each donor gave roughly 11 milliliters of peripheral blood, drawn into EDTA-treated Vacutainer tubes. PBMCs were isolated by Ficoll-Paque density-gradient centrifugation, with at least 6 million obtained per sample. Total RNA was extracted from PBMCs with Trizol reagent, with at least 5 micrograms obtained per sample. Naive CD45RAhigh/CD27high T cell percentages were measured by flow cytometry on a PBMC aliquot from every donor. This clonotype came up a few times. The antigen it binds to is not known. No much larger clone exists at a distance of one base, and base qualities are not known.

The source material was blood. The sequence was collected from a young man in good health. This receptor chain uses TRBV10-3 and TRBJ1-5, with a weak D call of TRBD1 (5 bases match). The DNA is as follows: TGTGCCATCGCGGGGCCTGACCAGCCCCAGCATTTT. This codes for CAIAGPDQPQHF.